A selection of T cell receptor beta chains follows, all from one sample in a study of radiation and T cells in renal cell carcinoma. This table comes from immunoSEQ multiplex PCR, and its TCRdb copy is limited to in-frame clones, with some not included. This sample has 140,000 to 150,000 clones, with about 87% found just once. The specimen was blood, collected from a patient whose treatment included radiotherapy and nephrectomy. Source of these receptors: a woman between 65 and 79 years old with renal cell carcinoma. CDR3s include the opening cysteine and the closing phenylalanine or tryptophan. D genes are given only for firm matches. Not all rows give a size; the values are once, few, many and, for expanded clones, a class.

V gene,clone size,D gene,J gene,CDR3 protein,CDR3 DNA
TRBV14,-,TRBD2,TRBJ2-2,CASSHDLGSGGNTGELFF,TGTGCCAGCAGCCACGATCTCGGGAGCGGGGGGAACACCGGGGAGCTGTTTTTT
TRBV20-1,-,-,TRBJ2-5,CSAVFQETQYF,TGCAGTGCTGTTTTCCAAGAGACCCAGTACTTC
TRBV21-1,once,-,TRBJ1-6,CASSPKAGREKSYNSPLHF,TGTGCCAGCAGCCCCAAGGCAGGGAGGGAGAAGTCCTATAATTCACCCCTCCACTTT
TRBV15,-,-,TRBJ1-2,CATSDRQVNYGYTF,TGTGCCACCAGCGATCGACAGGTTAACTATGGCTACACCTTC
TRBV2,-,-,TRBJ2-7,CASTRTVGFEQYF,TGTGCCAGCACCCGCACAGTGGGATTCGAGCAGTACTTC
TRBV5-1,-,-,TRBJ2-2,CASSLMTGGELFF,TGCGCCAGCAGCCTAATGACAGGCGGGGAGCTGTTTTTT
TRBV6-1,-,-,TRBJ1-1,CASSESRRLSTEAFF,TGTGCCAGCAGTGAATCAAGGCGGTTGAGCACTGAAGCTTTCTTT
TRBV11-2,-,-,TRBJ2-3,CASSLDPDTQYF,TGTGCCAGCAGCTTAGATCCGGATACGCAGTATTTT
TRBV6-1,-,-,TRBJ1-1,CASSEAENTEAFF,TGTGCCAGCAGTGAAGCGGAGAACACTGAAGCTTTCTTT
TRBV25-1,-,-,TRBJ2-5,CASSEYWGSKTQYF,TGTGCCAGCAGTGAATACTGGGGTAGTAAGACCCAGTACTTC
TRBV5-5,-,-,TRBJ1-6,CASSFGNNNSPLHF,TGTGCCAGCAGCTTCGGCAATAATAATTCACCCCTCCACTTT
TRBV28,-,TRBD1,TRBJ1-2,CASRETGVEGYTF,TGTGCCAGCAGAGAAACAGGGGTGGAAGGCTACACCTTC
TRBV28,-,-,TRBJ1-5,CASTPGARGNQPQHF,TGTGCCAGCACCCCTGGGGCCCGGGGCAATCAGCCCCAGCATTTT
TRBV19,-,-,TRBJ1-1,CASSIRGGNRNTEAFF,TGTGCCAGTAGCATAAGGGGGGGCAACCGGAACACTGAAGCTTTCTTT
TRBV19,-,TRBD1,TRBJ1-1,CASSHGQANTEAFF,TGTGCCAGTAGTCATGGACAGGCGAACACTGAAGCTTTCTTT